This T cell receptor (beta chain) was observed in a study of blood T cell repertoires in COVID-19. Study information: The samples span acute and convalescent COVID-19 from the United States, Italy and Spain. T cells, B-cell-depleted T cells, or PBMCs provided the cDNA or gDNA that served as material.

Original processing methods: Estimates of nucleated cell counts were drawn from the amplification of reference gene primers. Clones were sequenced by immunoSEQ multiplex PCR, and TCRdb holds only the in-frame ones, with some missing. The DNA gave D and trimming, while V, J and clone size come from that table. The sample has 88,000 or so clones; roughly 80% are singletons. The CDR3 is 12 amino acids. Germline CDR1 GTSNPN, CDR2 SVGIG (reference sequence). V lost 6 bases and J lost 5; bases outside the gene matches: 3. Sequencing was done on a sample of peripheral blood. The rearrangement links TRBV30 to TRBJ2-3; TRBD2 matches 9 bases. This TCR was recovered from a human donor in a cohort sampled during active COVID-19. The CDR3: CACTTSGDTQYF. The DNA of the CDR3 is TGTGCCTGCACGACTAGCGGAGATACGCAGTATTTT.